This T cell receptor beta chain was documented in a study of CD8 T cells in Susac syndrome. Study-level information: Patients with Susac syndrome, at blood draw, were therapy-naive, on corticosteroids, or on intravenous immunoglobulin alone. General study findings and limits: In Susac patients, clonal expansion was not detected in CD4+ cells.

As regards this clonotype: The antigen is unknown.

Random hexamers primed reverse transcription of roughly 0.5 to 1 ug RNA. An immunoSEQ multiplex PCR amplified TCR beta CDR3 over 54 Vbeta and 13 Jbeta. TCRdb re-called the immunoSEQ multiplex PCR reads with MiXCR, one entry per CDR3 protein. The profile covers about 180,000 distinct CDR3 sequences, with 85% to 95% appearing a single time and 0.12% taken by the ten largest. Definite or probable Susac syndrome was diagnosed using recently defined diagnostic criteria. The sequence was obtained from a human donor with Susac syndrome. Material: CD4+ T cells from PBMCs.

CDR3: CASSMDFPNEQFF. The CDR3 DNA sequence: TGCGCCAGCAGTATGGACTTCCCCAATGAGCAGTTCTTC. The chain joins TRBV5-1 to TRBJ2-1; TRBD2 is a possible D gene (5 bases). The germline V gene encodes CDR1 SGHRS and CDR2 YFSETQ. CDR3 length: 13 residues. The ends were cut back, 5 bases at V and 6 bases at J, with 12 bases in the middle.